This entry features one T cell receptor (beta chain) sequence. Its antigen is currently not known. No clone much larger than this one lies a single base away; base qualities are absent. This sample is drawn from a study of T cell changes during pregnancy in multiple sclerosis (dated by TCRdb to between 2018 and 2021). A note on the overall study: In women with multiple sclerosis, the researchers looked at how the T cell repertoire shifted as pregnancy progressed.

The protocol used for the library was the immunoSEQ multiplex PCR assay. TCRdb carries this immuneACCESS record with in-frame sequences only. Its versions omit some clonotypes, under half of them owing to an unresolved V gene in the studies checked, with the rest unexplained. For this sample there are just over 40,000 clones; nearly 90% appear just once. The top ten clones comprise around 0.5% of the sample. Trimming at the junction amounts to 0 bases on V and 7 bases on J, and the germline ends lie 7 bases apart. Looking up the germline V gene yields CDR1 ENHRY and CDR2 SYGVKD. The CDR3 sequence holds 12 residues, the cysteine and phenylalanine included. CDR3 DNA is the only sequence kept; it has 36 bases, read in frame from the first base.

This receptor was taken from a female donor with multiple sclerosis, enrolled in a pregnancy study. The V gene is TRBV10-3 and the J gene is TRBJ2-7; TRBD2 is perhaps the D gene, given 5 matching bases. The specimen comprised CD4+ T cells from peripheral blood mononuclear cells, sampled in the first trimester of pregnancy. The DNA reads TGTGCCATCAGTGAGTCGCCGGGGGAGCAGTACTTC. Its coded protein is CAISESPGEQYF.